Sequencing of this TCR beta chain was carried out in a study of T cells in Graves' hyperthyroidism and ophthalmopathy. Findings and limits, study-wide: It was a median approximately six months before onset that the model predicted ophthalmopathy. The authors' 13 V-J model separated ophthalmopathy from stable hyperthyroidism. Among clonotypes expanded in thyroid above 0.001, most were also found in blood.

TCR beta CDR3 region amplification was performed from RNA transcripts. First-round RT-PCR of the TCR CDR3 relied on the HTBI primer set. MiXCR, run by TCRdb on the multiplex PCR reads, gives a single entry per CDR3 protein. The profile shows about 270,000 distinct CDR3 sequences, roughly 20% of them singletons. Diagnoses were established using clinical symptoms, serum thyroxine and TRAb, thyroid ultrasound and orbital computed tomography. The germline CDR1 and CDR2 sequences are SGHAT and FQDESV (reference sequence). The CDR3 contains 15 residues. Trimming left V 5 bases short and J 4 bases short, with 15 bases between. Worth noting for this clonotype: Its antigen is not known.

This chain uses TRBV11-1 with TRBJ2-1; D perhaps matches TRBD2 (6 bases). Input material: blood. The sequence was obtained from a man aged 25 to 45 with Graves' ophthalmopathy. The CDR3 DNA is TGTGCCAGCAGCCAAGGACCGGGAGTGTACAATGAGCAGTTCTTC. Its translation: CASSQGPGVYNEQFF.